The source of this TCR beta chain is a study of cytomegalovirus exposure and HLA in healthy donors. The PCR ran on 60 Vbeta and 13 Jbeta primers. Only in-frame clones appear in the TCRdb table, and some are missing; sequencing was by immunoSEQ multiplex PCR. The data show roughly 120,000 clones, approximately 83% seen once. Germline V gene lookup returns CDR1 LGHNA and CDR2 YSLEER. The length of the CDR3 is 18 residues. To note about this clone: Sequence at one end of the junction differs from germline and may be a read error.

The receptor comes from a man aged 35-49 years in good health and CMV-seronegative. This chain connects TRBV4-3 to TRBJ2-6, with D perhaps matching TRBD1 (6 bases). Sequenced input: PBMCs. DNA for the CDR3: TGCGCCAGCAGCCAAGATAGGGGACACCTCTCTGGGGCCAACGTCCTGATTTTC. Its translation is CASSQDRGHLSGANVLIF.